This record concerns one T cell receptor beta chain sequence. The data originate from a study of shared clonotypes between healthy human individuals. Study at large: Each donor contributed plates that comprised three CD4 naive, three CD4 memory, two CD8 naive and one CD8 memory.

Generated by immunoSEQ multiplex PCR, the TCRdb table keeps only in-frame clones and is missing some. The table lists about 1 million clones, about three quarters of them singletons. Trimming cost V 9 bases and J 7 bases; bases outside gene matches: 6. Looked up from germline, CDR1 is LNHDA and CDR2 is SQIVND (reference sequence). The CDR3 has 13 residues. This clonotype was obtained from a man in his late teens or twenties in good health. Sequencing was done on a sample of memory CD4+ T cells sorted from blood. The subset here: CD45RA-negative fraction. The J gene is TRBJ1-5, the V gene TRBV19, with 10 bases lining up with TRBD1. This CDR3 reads CASRQGARQPQHF. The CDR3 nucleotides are TGTGCCAGCAGACAGGGGGCAAGGCAGCCCCAGCATTTT.